Given below is one TCR beta chain in context. This entry is derived from a study of cytomegalovirus exposure and HLA in healthy donors. CDR1 SGHTA and CDR2 FQGTGA come from the germline V gene. Trimming shortened V by 2 bases and J by 8 bases, and 15 bases separated the two germline ends. CDR3 length: 14 amino acids. The PCR ran on 60 Vbeta and 13 Jbeta primers. Clones were sequenced by immunoSEQ multiplex PCR, and TCRdb holds only the in-frame ones, with some missing. The data show around 160,000 clones, 73% seen once. Sequenced input: PBMCs. The TCR comes from a woman aged 18-30 years in good health and CMV-seronegative. The chain combines TRBV7-3 with TRBJ1-2; TRBD1 is a possible D gene (5 bases). The CDR3 DNA sequence: TGTGCCAGCAGCTTATCCTCCGACAGAATCGGCTACACCTTC. It translates to CASSLSSDRIGYTF. Full variable domain (outside the CDR3, taken from reference TRBV7-3 and TRBJ1-2): GAGVSQTPSNKVTEKGKYVELRCDPISGHTALYWYRQSLGQGPEFLIYFQGTGAADDSGLPNDRFFAVRPEGSVSTLKIQRTERGDSAVYLCASSLSSDRIGYTFGSGTRLTVV.